This TCR beta chain was obtained from a study of vaccination effects on CD4 cells after COVID-19. On this clone: Its antigen is currently unknown.

The data were produced by immunoSEQ multiplex PCR, yet TCRdb's version contains in-frame clones alone and is incomplete. The data show about 50,000 clones, about four fifths seen once. The CDR3 extends over 17 amino acids. The V and J ends lost 1 base and 3 bases respectively, with 15 bases between them. Germline V gives CDR1 SEHNR, CDR2 FQNEAQ (reference sequence). Viral peptide pool expansion of antigen-specific CD4+ T cells preceded sequencing in the ViraFEST assay. After around ten days in culture, the CD4+ T cells were isolated. Participants completed two doses of the BNT162b2 or mRNA-1273 vaccine. Wells each received two million PBMC, cultured with approximately 10 IU/ml IL-2 and roughly 9.3 ug/ml peptides. A half-medium replacement with IL-2 medium was carried out on days 3 and 7. General study results and limits: Long after vaccination, the clones induced by infection and by vaccine shrank markedly in size.

Specimen: CD4+ T cells from PBMCs cultured with HCoV-OC43 spike peptides, collected after COVID-19 vaccination. Subset given: HCoV-OC43 spike overlapping peptide pool stimulation. The chain employs TRBV7-9 and TRBJ1-4; D perhaps matches TRBD1 (5 bases). The receptor comes from a human donor who received a COVID-19 vaccine. This CDR3 is CASSLVPGDLANEKLFF. CDR3 coding DNA: TGTGCCAGCAGCTTAGTACCGGGGGACTTAGCTAATGAAAAACTGTTTTTT.